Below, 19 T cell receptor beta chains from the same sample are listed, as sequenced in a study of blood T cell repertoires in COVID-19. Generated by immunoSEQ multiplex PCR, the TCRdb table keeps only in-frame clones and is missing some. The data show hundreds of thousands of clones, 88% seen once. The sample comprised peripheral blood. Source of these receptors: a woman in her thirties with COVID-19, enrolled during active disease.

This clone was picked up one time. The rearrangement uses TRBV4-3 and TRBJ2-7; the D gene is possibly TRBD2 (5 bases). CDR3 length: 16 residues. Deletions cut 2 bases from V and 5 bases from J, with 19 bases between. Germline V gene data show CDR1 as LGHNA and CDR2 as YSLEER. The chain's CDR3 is CASSQLTGLGADEQYF. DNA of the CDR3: TGCGCCAGCAGCCAATTAACCGGACTGGGCGCCGACGAGCAGTACTTC.

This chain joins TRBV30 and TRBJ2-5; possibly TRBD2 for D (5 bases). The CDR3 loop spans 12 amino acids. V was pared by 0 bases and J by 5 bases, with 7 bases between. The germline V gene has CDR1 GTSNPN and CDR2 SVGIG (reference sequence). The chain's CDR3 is CAWSVTGETQYF. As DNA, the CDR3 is TGTGCCTGGAGTGTAACGGGGGAGACCCAGTACTTC.

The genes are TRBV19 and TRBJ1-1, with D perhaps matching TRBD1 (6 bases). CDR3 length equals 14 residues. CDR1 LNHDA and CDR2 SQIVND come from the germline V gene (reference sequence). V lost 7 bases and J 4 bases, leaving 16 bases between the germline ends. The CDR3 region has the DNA TGTGCCAGTATGGGAACAGGGTGGGGCACTGAAGCTTTCTTT. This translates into CASMGTGWGTEAFF.

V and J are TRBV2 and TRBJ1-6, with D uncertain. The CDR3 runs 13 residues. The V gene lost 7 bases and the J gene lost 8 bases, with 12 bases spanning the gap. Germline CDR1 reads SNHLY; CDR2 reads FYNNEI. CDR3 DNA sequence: TGTGCCAGCATAGCGTTAGAATATTCACCCCTCCACTTT. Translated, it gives CASIALEYSPLHF.

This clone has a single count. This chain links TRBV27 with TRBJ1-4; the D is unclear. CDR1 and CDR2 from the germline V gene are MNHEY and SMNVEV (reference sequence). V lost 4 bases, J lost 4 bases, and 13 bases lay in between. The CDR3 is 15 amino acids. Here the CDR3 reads CASSYLSAGNEKLFF. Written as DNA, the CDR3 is TGTGCCAGCAGTTACCTAAGTGCTGGTAATGAAAAACTGTTTTTT.

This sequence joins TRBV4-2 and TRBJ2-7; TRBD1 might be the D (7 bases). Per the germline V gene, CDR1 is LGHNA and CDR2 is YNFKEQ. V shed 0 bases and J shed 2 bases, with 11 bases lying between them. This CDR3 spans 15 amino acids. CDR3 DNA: TGTGCCAGCAGCCAAGAGGTCAGGGGGGCCTACGAGCAGTACTTC. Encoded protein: CASSQEVRGAYEQYF.

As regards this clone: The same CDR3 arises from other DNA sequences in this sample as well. The CDR3 sequence: CSARRQETQYF. CDR3 nucleotides: TGCAGTGCTAGGCGGCAAGAGACCCAGTACTTC. The chain links TRBV20-1 to TRBJ2-5, with D unresolved. The CDR3 is 11 residues long. Germline CDR1 is DFQATT and CDR2 is SNEGSKA (reference sequence). The V end lost 3 bases, the J end lost 2 bases, and 4 bases lay between the germline ends.

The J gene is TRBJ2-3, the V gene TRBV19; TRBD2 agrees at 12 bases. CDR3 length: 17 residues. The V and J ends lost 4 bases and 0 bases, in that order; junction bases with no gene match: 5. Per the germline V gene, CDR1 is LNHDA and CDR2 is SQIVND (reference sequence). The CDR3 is CASSTEGTSGSTDTQYF. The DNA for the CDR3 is TGTGCCAGTAGTACGGAGGGGACTAGCGGGAGCACAGATACGCAGTATTTT. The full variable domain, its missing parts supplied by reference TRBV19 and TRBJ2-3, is DGGITQSPKYLFRKEGQNVTLSCEQNLNHDAMYWYRQDPGQGLRLIYYSQIVNDFQKGDIAEGYSVSREKKESFPLTVTSAQKNPTAFYLCASSTEGTSGSTDTQYFGPGTRLTVL.

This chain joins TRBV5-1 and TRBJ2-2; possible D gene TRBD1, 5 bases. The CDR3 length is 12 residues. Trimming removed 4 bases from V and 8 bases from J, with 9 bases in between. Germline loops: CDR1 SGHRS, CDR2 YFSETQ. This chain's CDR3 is CASSKGEGELFF. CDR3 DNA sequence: TGCGCCAGCAGCAAAGGGGAAGGGGAGCTGTTTTTT.

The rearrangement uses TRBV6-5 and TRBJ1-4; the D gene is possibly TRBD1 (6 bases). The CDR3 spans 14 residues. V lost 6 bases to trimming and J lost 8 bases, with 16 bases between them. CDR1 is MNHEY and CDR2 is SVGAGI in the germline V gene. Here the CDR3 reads CASRRQAGSEKLFF. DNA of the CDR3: TGTGCCAGCAGGCGACAGGCTGGCTCGGAAAAACTGTTTTTT.

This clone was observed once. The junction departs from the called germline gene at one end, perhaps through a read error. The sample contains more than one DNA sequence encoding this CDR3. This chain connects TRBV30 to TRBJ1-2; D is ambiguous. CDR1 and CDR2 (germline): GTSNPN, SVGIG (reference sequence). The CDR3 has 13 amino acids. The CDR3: CAWSVRSGYGYTF. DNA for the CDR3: TGCGCCTGGAGTGTTCGATCGGGCTATGGCTACACCTTC.

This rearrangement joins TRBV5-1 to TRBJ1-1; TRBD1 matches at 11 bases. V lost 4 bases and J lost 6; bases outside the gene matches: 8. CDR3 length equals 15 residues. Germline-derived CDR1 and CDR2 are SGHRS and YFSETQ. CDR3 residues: CASSAWTGGAAEAFF. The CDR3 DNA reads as TGCGCCAGCAGCGCATGGACAGGGGGCGCGGCTGAAGCTTTCTTT.

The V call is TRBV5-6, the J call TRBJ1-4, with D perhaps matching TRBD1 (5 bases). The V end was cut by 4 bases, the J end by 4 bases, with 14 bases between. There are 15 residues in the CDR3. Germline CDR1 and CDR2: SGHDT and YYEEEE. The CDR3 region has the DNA TGTGCCAGCAGCCCCCGAGCGGGGCTTAATGAAAAACTGTTTTTT. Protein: CASSPRAGLNEKLFF. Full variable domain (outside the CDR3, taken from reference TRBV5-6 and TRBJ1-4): DAGVTQSPTHLIKTRGQQVTLRCSPKSGHDTVSWYQQALGQGPQFIFQYYEEEERQRGNFPDRFSGHQFPNYSSELNVNALLLGDSALYLCASSPRAGLNEKLFFGSGTQLSVL.

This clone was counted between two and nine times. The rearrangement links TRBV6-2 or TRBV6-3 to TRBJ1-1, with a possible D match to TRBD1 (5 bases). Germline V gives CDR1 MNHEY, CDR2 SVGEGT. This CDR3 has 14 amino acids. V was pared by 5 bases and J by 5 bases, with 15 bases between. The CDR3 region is CASSQIAGRTEAFF. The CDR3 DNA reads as TGTGCCAGCAGTCAAATAGCAGGGCGGACTGAAGCTTTCTTT.

The CDR3 DNA sequence: TGTGCCAGCAGCTTAACGGGGGGAGAGAGCTACGAGCAGTACTTC. Its translation: CASSLTGGESYEQYF. The J gene is TRBJ2-7, the V gene TRBV7-3; a possible D gene is TRBD2 (6 bases). CDR1 and CDR2 from the germline V gene are SGHTA and FQGTGA. V gave up 0 bases and J gave up 3 bases, with 12 bases separating them. CDR3 length: 15 residues.

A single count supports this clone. CDR3 bases: TGTGCCAGCAGTTACCAGGGGAACTATGGCTACACCTTC. This encodes CASSYQGNYGYTF. The chain combines TRBV6-5 with TRBJ1-2; D is perhaps TRBD1 (6 bases). The V end was cut by 2 bases, the J end by 2 bases, with 6 bases between. The CDR3 has 13 amino acids. Germline V gives CDR1 MNHEY, CDR2 SVGAGI.

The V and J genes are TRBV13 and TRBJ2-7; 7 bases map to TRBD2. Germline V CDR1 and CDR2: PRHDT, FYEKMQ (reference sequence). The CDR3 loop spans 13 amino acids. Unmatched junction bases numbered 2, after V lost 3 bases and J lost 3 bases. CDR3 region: CASSLGGSYEQYF. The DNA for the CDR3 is TGTGCCAGCAGCTTGGGCGGGAGCTACGAGCAGTACTTC.

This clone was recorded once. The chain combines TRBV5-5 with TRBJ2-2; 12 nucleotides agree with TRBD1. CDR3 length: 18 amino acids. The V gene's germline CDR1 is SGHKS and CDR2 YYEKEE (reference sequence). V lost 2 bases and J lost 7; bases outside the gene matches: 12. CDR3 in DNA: TGTGCCAGCAGCTTAAAGCCCCGGGACAGGGGGCAGGGCGGGGAGCTGTTTTTT. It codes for CASSLKPRDRGQGGELFF.

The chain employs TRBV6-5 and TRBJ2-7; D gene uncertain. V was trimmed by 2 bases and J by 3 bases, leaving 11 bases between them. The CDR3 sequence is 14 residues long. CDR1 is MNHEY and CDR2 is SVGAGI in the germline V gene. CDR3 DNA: TGTGCCAGCAGTTACGGTGCCAGTAACTACGAGCAGTACTTC. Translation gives CASSYGASNYEQYF.